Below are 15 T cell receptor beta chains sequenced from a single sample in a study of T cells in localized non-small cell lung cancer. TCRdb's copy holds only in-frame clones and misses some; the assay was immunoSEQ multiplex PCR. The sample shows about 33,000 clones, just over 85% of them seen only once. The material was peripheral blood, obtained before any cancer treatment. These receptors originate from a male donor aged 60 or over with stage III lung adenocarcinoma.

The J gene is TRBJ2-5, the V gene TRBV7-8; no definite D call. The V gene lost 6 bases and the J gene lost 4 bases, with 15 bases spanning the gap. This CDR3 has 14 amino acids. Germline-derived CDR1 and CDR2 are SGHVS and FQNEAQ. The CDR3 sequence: CASRVPRMRETQYF. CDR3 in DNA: TGTGCCAGCAGGGTACCCAGGATGCGAGAGACCCAGTACTTC.

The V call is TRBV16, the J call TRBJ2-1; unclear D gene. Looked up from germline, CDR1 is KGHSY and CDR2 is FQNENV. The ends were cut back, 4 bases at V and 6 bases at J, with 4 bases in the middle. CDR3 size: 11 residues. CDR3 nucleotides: TGTGCCAGCAGCCGGGGCAATGAGCAGTTCTTC. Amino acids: CASSRGNEQFF.

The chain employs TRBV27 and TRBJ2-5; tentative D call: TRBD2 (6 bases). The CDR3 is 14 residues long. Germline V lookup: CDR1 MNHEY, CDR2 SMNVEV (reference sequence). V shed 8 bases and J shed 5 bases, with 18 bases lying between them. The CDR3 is CASHGSGRGETQYF. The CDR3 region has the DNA TGTGCCAGCCACGGGTCCGGGAGAGGGGAGACCCAGTACTTC.

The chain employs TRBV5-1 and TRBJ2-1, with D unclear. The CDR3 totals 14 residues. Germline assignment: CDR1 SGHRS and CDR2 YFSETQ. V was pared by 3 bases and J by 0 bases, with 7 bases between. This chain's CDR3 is CASSYQHSYNEQFF. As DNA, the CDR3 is TGCGCCAGCAGCTACCAGCACTCCTACAATGAGCAGTTCTTC. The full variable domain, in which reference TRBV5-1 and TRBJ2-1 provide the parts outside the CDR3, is KAGVTQTPRYLIKTRGQQVTLSCSPISGHRSVSWYQQTPGQGLQFLFEYFSETQRNKGNFPGRFSGRQFSNSRSEMNVSTLELGDSALYLCASSYQHSYNEQFFGPGTRLTVL.

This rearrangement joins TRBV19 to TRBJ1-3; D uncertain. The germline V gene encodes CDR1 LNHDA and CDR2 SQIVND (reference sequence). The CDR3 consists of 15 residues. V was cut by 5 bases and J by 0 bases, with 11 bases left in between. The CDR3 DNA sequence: TGTGCCAGTAGTCCCCGGCGCACCTCTGGAAACACCATATATTTT. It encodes CASSPRRTSGNTIYF. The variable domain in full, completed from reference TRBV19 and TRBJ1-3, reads DGGITQSPKYLFRKEGQNVTLSCEQNLNHDAMYWYRQDPGQGLRLIYYSQIVNDFQKGDIAEGYSVSREKKESFPLTVTSAQKNPTAFYLCASSPRRTSGNTIYFGEGSWLTVV.

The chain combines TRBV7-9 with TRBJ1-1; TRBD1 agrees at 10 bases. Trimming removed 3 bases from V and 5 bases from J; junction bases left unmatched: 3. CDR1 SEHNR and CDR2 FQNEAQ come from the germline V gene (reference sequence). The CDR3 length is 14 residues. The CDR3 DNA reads TGTGCCAGCAGCTTGGGACAGGGGCTAACTGAAGCTTTCTTT. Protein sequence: CASSLGQGLTEAFF.

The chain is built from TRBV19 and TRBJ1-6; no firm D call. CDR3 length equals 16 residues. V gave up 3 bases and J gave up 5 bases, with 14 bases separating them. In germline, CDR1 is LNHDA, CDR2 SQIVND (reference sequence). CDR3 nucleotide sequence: TGTGCCAGTAGTATGGTCCCGGGATTCAATAATTCACCCCTCCACTTT. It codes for CASSMVPGFNNSPLHF. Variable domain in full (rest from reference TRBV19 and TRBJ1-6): DGGITQSPKYLFRKEGQNVTLSCEQNLNHDAMYWYRQDPGQGLRLIYYSQIVNDFQKGDIAEGYSVSREKKESFPLTVTSAQKNPTAFYLCASSMVPGFNNSPLHFGNGTRLTVT.

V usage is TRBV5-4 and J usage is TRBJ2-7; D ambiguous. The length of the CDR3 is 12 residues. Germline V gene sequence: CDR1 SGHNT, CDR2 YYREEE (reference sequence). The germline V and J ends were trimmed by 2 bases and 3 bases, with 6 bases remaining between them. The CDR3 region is CASSFLDYEQYF. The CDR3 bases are TGTGCCAGCAGCTTTCTGGACTACGAGCAGTACTTC.

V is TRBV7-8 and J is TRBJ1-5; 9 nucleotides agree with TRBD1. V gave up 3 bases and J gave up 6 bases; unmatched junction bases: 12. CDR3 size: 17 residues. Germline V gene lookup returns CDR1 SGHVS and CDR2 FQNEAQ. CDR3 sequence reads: CASSFLMDRGSAQPQHF. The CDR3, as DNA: TGTGCCAGCAGCTTCCTTATGGACAGGGGTTCCGCTCAGCCCCAGCATTTT.

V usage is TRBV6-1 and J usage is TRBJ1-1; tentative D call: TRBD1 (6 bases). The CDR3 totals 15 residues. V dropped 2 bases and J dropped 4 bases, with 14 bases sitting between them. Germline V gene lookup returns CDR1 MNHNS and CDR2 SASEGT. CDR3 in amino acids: CASSERWGRFTEAFF. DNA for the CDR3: TGTGCCAGCAGTGAACGTTGGGGGCGGTTCACTGAAGCTTTCTTT.

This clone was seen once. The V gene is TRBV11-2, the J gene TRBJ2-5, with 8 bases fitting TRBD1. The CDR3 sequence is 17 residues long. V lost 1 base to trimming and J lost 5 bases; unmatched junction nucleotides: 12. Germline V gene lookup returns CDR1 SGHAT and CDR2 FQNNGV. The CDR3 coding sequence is TGTGCCAGCAGCTTAGTTAGTCGGACAGGGAATGTGGAGACCCAGTACTTC. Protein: CASSLVSRTGNVETQYF.

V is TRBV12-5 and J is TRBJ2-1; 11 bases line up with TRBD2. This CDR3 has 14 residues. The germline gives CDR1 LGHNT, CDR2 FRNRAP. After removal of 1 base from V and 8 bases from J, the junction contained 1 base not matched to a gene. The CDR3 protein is CASGLGLAGYEQFF. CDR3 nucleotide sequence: TGTGCTAGTGGTTTGGGACTAGCGGGATATGAGCAGTTCTTC.

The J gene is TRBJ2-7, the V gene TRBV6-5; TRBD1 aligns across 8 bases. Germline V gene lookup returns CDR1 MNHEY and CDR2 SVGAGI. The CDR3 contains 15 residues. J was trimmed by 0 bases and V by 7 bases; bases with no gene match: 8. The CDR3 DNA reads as TGTGCCAGCAAAGACCGGGACAGGAGCTCCTACGAGCAGTACTTC. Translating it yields CASKDRDRSSYEQYF.

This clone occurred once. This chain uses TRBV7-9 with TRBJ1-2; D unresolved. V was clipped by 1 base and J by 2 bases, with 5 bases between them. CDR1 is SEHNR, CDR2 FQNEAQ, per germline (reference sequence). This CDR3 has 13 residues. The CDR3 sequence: CASSLGTNYGYTF. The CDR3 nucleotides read TGTGCCAGCAGCTTAGGTACAAACTATGGCTACACCTTC. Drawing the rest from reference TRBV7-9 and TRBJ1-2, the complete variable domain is DTGVSQNPRHKITKRGQNVTFRCDPISEHNRLYWYRQTLGQGPEFLTYFQNEAQLEKSRLLSDRFSAERPKGSFSTLEIQRTEQGDSAMYLCASSLGTNYGYTFGSGTRLTVV.

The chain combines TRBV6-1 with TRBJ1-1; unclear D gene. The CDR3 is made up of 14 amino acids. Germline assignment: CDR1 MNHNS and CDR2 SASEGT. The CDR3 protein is CASRHQFMNTEAFF. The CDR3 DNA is TGTGCGTCAAGGCATCAGTTCATGAACACTGAAGCTTTCTTT.